This T cell receptor (beta chain) was sequenced during a study of T cell responses to AZD1222 COVID-19 vaccine. Points from the study as a whole: Two doses of AZD1222 preceded a rise in Spike-specific TCR breadth and depth. In a largely white British group with more females than males, clonal diversity was possibly underestimated. Epitopes outside B.1.351 and B.1.1.7 mutated regions reportedly drew nearly half of spike TCRs.

The protocol was immunoSEQ multiplex PCR, while the TCRdb copy is restricted to in-frame clones and leaves out a portion. The sample carries over 85,000 clones, about nine tenths recorded once. In the case of this clone: What it recognizes is unknown. Distinct nucleotide sequences in the sample also encode this CDR3.

Trimming cost V 0 bases and J 2 bases, with 5 bases left between them. The CDR3 is 13 amino acids. Germline CDR1 is SGHRS and CDR2 is YFSETQ. The chain employs TRBV5-1 and TRBJ1-1, with unresolved D. The sample consisted of peripheral blood, taken on day 0 of AZD1222 vaccination. The sequence came from an adult in good health. The CDR3 loop is CASSLEPNTEAFF. CDR3 in DNA: TGCGCCAGCAGCTTGGAACCCAACACTGAAGCTTTCTTT.